This T cell receptor beta chain was sequenced during a study of identical twins (dated by TCRdb to the mid-2010s). Looking at the study overall: To test whether fetal clonotypes persist, this study deep-sequenced TCR alpha and beta repertoires from monozygotic twins, from unrelated adults of various ages, and from cord blood. To rule out contamination, the twin experiments were replicated at different times with different library preparation protocols. Summary of the overall study and its limitations: Invariant T cells such as MAIT and iNKT could partly confound zero-insertion analyses, although diverse VJ usage argued against such confounding for most clonotypes. Fewer insertions were carried by abundant cord blood beta clonotypes; a weaker similar trend was observed in young adult naive repertoires, while no such trend was observed in memory repertoires. In monozygotic twins, recombination models systematically underestimated out-of-frame TCR alpha sharing, but the models matched the sharing seen between unrelated individuals. Compared with coincidental sharing between unrelated individuals, out-of-frame TCR alpha sequences shared between twins showed an excess of sequences with low generation probability. Because the same donors could not be followed over many years, the conclusions depended on cross-sectional statistical analysis. A weaker excess of twin sharing was found in beta out-of-frame sequences because the signal-to-noise ratio was lowered by fewer shared sequences.

Every donor was a healthy Caucasian. The twin cohort consisted of three pairs of female monozygotic twins, all aged about 18 to 29 years. RNA for TCR libraries was isolated from peripheral blood mononuclear cells. Library creation used 5' RACE. Sequencing used an Illumina HiSeq 2000. Template switching introduced a universal primer binding site; the final cDNA contained a unique molecular identifier, enabling accurate counting of TCR cDNA molecules. First-strand cDNA for TCR alpha and beta chains was synthesized from specific primers in the conserved constant-segment region. Each cDNA library was double barcoded, with a SMART-Mk sample barcode plus Illumina barcodes, to control for contamination. TruSeq adapter sequences and Illumina sample barcodes were added in two successive PCR steps. TCR alpha and beta cDNA libraries were sequenced on the Illumina HiSeq platform with custom primers. The study's own analysis went as follows. Unique molecular identifiers were extracted from raw reads with MiGEC, and CDR3 positions were determined with MiXCR. For each individual, recombination models were inferred using an EM algorithm with the repgenHMM and IGoR tools. The tcR package in R was used for shared clonotype analysis, with sharing normalized by the product of cloneset sizes. To study raw recombination without the effects of thymic and clonal selection, out-of-frame nonproductive sequences were analyzed. TCRdb reran the public reads through fastp at Q25 and MiXCR, keeping productive beta chains. Identical CDR3 protein sequences are pooled into one entry, listed with their most common genes and DNA. The V and J calls and clone size are TCRdb's, not the authors'. Within this sample are 550,000 to 700,000 distinct CDR3 sequences, with 21% of them counted one time only. The ten largest clones represent 4% to 5.5% of the sample.

Worth noting for this clonotype: Its antigen is still unknown. No base-level quality is on record; no much larger clone is a single base apart.

Relative to germline, V is missing 7 bases and J is missing 3 bases, with 9 bases of the junction outside any gene match. Inclusive of the bounding cysteine and phenylalanine, the CDR3 is 13 residues long. The kept DNA is CDR3 alone, 39 bases in frame from the first base. The germline V gene (reference sequence) gives CDR1 as DFQATT and CDR2 as SNEGSKA. The same data also contributed to another study, on T cells expressing NK-cell markers. Reported in the second study: In sorted CD3+CD56+NKG2C+, CD3+CD56+NKG2C- and CD3+CD56-NKG2C+ T-cell subsets from several donors, TCR beta-chain repertoires were profiled. Among the eight sequenced donors, seven were HCMV-seropositive and one was HCMV-seronegative. To restrict sorting to alphabetaTCR-expressing T cells, an anti-gammadeltaTCR antibody was added in several experiments. In six donors, the dominant CD3+CD56+NKG2C+ clonotypes were among the top 10 CD8+ clonotypes and accounted for about 1.0-7.0% of CD8+ T cells. Those dominant clonotypes were again the most abundant among CD3+CD56-NKG2C+ cells in four donors, at about 28.3-65%. It remained unclear whether the expanded NKG2C-expressing T cell clones were specific for HCMV antigens. All eight donors whose samples were sequenced were randomly selected healthy volunteers, three of them men and five women. HCMV-specific IgG was detected in serum with a commercial ELISA kit to determine HCMV serostatus. For more than five donors, bulk peripheral blood T-cell repertoires were additionally sequenced from unsorted PBMC. Reads were demultiplexed and grouped by UMI with MIGEC, and clonotypes were assembled and quantified with MiTCR. To remove erroneous sequences, TCR cDNA sequences were retained only when supported by two or more reads. The tcR package was used for downstream repertoire analysis, with clonotypes matched between fractions based on CDR3 nucleotide sequence plus V segment. VDJmatch was used to annotate antigen specificity against VDJdb, with one amino acid substitution in CDR3 allowed.

The sample comprised PBMCs. The chain joins TRBV20-1 to TRBJ2-7; TRBD1 agrees with 7 junctional bases. This receptor was obtained from a woman between 18 and 30 years old in good health. In nucleotides, the sequence is TGCAGTGTACGGGACAGAGACAACTACGAGCAGTACTTC. It translates to CSVRDRDNYEQYF.